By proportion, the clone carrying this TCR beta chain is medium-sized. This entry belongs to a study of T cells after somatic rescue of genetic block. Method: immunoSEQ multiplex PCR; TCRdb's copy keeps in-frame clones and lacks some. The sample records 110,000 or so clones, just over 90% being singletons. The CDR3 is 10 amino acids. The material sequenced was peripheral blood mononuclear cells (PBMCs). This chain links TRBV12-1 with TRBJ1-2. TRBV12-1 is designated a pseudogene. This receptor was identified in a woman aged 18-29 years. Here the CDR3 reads CASSVLGYTF. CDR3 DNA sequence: TGTGCCAGCAGTGTCCTCGGCTACACCTTC.